This T cell receptor beta chain was sequenced during a study of T cell responses to AZD1222 COVID-19 vaccine. Method: immunoSEQ multiplex PCR; TCRdb's copy keeps in-frame clones and lacks some. The sample contains more than 90,000 clones, around 81% of which appear only once. Germline loops: CDR1 KGHSH, CDR2 LQKENI. With 3 bases removed from V and 6 bases from J, the gap between germline ends came to 12 bases. CDR3 length: 14 amino acids. The source was peripheral blood, collected on day 0 of AZD1222 vaccination. V usage is TRBV18 and J usage is TRBJ2-4; D call uncertain. This TCR was sampled from an adult in good health. The CDR3 coding sequence is TGTGCCAGCTCACCTCCGGGCGAGAGAAACATTCAGTACTTC. Translating it yields CASSPPGERNIQYF.